This entry describes one TCR beta chain. Its specificity is unknown. The germline V gene encodes CDR1 SGHTA and CDR2 FQGTGA. J gave up 1 base and V 1 base, and 25 bases lay outside the gene matches. The CDR3 loop spans 24 amino acids. This sample was included in a study of T cell responses to AZD1222 COVID-19 vaccine. Regarding the study as a whole: Rises in breadth and depth of Spike-specific TCRs came after two AZD1222 doses. Vaccine-related CD4 TCRs covered spike, predominating at 160-218 and 743-854.

Assay: immunoSEQ multiplex PCR; the TCRdb copy retains only in-frame clones and omits some. This table has about 130,000 clones, around 83% appearing once. The V call is TRBV7-3, the J call TRBJ1-5; 10 nucleotides line up with TRBD1. The specimen comprised peripheral blood, sampled on day 0 of AZD1222 vaccination. The TCR sequence derives from an adult in good health. The CDR3 nucleotides are TGTGCCAGCAGCTTAAATAGAGGTCCCCTTCAACCGGGACAGGGGATCGCGAGCAATCAGCCCCAGCATTTT. Amino acids: CASSLNRGPLQPGQGIASNQPQHF.